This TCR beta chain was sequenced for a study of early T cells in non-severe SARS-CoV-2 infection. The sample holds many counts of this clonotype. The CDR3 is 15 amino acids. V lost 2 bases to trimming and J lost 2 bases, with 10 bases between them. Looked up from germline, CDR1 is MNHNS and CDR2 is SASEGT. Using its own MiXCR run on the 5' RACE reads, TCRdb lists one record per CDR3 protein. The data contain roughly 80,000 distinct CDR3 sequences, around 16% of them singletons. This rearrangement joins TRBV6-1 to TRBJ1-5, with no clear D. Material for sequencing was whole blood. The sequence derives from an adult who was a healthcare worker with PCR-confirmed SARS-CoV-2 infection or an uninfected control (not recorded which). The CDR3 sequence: CASSELTLGNQPQHF. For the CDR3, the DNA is TGTGCCAGCAGTGAACTGACACTCGGCAATCAGCCCCAGCATTTT.